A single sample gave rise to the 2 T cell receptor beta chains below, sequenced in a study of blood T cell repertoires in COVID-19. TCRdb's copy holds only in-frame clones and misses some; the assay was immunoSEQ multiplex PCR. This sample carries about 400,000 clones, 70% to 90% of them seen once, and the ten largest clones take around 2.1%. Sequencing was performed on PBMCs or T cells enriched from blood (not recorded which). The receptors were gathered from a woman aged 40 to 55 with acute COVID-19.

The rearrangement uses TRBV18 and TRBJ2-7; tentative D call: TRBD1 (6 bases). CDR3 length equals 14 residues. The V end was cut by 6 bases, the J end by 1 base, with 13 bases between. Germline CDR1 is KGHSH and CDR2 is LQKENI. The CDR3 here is CASSQRQESYEQYF. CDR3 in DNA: TGTGCCAGCTCCCAACGACAGGAGTCCTACGAGCAGTACTTC.

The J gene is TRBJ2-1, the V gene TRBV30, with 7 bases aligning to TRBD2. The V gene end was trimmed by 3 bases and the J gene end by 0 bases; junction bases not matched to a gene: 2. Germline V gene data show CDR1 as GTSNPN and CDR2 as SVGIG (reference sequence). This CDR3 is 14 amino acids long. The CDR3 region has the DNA TGTGCCTGGAGAAGCGGGGCCTCCTACAATGAGCAGTTCTTC. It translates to CAWRSGASYNEQFF.